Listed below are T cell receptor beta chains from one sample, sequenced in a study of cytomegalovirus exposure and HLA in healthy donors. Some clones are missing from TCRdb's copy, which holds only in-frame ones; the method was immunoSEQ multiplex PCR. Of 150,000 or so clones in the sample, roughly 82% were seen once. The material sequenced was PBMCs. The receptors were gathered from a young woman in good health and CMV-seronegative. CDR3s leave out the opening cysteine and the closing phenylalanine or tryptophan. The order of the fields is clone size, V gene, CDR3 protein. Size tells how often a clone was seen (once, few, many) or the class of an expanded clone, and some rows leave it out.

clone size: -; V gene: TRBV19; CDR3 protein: ASSIVSGQNTEAF
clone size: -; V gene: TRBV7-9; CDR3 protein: ASTSVTTGTYEQY
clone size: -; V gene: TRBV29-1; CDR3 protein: SVVRGRYTEAF
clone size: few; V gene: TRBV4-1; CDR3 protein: ASSQVVGQGVYGYT
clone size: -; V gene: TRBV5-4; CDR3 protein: ASRVQTTGSYEQY
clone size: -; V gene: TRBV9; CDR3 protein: ASSRQGSRVNEQF
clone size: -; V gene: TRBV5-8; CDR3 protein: ASSSVETQY
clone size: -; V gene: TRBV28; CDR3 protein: ASSETGSRRRTQY
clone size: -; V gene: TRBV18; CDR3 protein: ASSPSGSNYGYT
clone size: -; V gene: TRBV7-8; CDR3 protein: ASTQREKLF
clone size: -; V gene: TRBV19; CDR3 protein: ASSIGTGTTDTQY
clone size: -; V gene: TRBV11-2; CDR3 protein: ASSLDLGEAF
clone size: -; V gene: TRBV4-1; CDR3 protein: ASSKTRTSGGDTGELF
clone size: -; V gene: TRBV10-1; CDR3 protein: ASSESGATSPLH
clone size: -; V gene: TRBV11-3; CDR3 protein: ASSRTGIHQPQH
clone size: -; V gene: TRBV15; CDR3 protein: ATSRGGNTDTQY
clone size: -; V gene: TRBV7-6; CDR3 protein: ASSLYTSYNEQF
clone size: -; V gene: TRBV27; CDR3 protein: ASSQRGSGNTIY
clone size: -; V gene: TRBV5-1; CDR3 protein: ASSLGTVSAYNEQF
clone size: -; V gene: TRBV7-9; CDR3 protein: ASSTTKYSVREPDTQY
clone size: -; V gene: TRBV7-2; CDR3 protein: ASSPTWGQSPYNEQF
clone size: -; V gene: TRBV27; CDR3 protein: ASSPIGLTGDSEKLF
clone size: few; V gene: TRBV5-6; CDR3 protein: ASSFYDRENTEAF
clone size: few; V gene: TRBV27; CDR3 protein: ASSERSRNSYGYT
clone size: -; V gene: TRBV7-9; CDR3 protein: ASAGTGNQPQH
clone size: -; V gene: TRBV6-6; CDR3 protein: ASRDRTGGTYEQY
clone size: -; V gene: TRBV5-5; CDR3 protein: ASSLTGVSGNTIY
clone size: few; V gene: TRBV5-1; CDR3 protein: ASTTGTSGNTIY
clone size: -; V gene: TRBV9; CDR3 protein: ASSVGSGRQETQY
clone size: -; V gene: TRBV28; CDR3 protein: ASNIDRYEQY
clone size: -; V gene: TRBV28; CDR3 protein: ASTNRLQPQH
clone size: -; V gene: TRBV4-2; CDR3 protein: ASSQRQNPDNEQF
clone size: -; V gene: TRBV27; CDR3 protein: ASSLRLHYNSPLH
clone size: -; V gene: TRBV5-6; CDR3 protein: ASSPDRGPQETQY
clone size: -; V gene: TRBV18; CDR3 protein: ASSQRQGSIHEQY
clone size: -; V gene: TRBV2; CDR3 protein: ASRTDRAEQY